Listed here is a single TCR beta chain. The antigen is not known. This sample is drawn from a study of cytomegalovirus exposure and HLA in healthy donors. Regarding the study as a whole: Certain sequence variants were highly shared and formed a cluster, and this cluster was likely a sequencing artifact.

V was pared by 1 base and J by 2 bases, with 12 bases of the junction left unmatched. Germline CDR1 is GTSNPN and CDR2 is SVGIG (reference sequence). The CDR3 spans 18 residues. Researchers ran the PCR with 60 Vbeta and 13 Jbeta primers. TCRdb's copy holds only in-frame clones and misses some; the assay was immunoSEQ multiplex PCR. The table records roughly 150,000 clones, over 80% of them present only once. The chain is built from TRBV30 and TRBJ2-1, with 9 bases fitting TRBD1. The sample was PBMCs. The receptor was derived from a boy younger than 10 in good health and CMV-seronegative. The CDR3 reads CAWSGGGRRDRAYNEQFF. CDR3 bases: TGTGCCTGGAGTGGGGGTGGTCGTCGGGACAGGGCCTACAATGAGCAGTTCTTC.